The T cell receptor (beta chain) described here comes from a study of cytomegalovirus exposure and HLA in healthy donors. V was cut by 10 bases and J by 0 bases, with 13 bases left in between. The V gene's germline CDR1 is ENHRY and CDR2 SYGVKD. This CDR3 spans 15 amino acids. The PCR was carried out with 60 Vbeta primers and 13 Jbeta primers. The repertoire was sequenced with immunoSEQ multiplex PCR; TCRdb's copy has only in-frame clones and lacks some. Among roughly 140,000 clones listed, 60% to 85% were seen once. The sequenced sample was PBMCs. The source is a male donor in good health and CMV-seronegative. The chain has TRBV10-3 and TRBJ2-6; weak D call: TRBD2 (5 bases). The CDR3 reads CATSWAGSGANVLTF. The CDR3 DNA reads TGTGCCACCAGCTGGGCGGGCTCTGGGGCCAACGTCCTGACTTTC.